These 5 T cell receptor beta chains share one sample of origin, sequenced in a study of T cell repertoires in cytomegalovirus infection. TCRdb called the reads again in MiXCR, with one record for every CDR3 protein. The sample consists of about 600,000 distinct CDR3 sequences, approximately 24% of them appearing once. Sequenced material: CD8+ T cells from PBMCs. The receptors here all came from a human donor in good health (CMV status not recorded). Some clones in this sample may be carry-over from other donors' samples.

The chain couples TRBV20-1 to TRBJ1-6; TRBD1 matches 8 bases. V dropped 0 bases and J dropped 13; count of bases not matched to a gene: 11. The CDR3 runs 15 residues. The germline V gene encodes CDR1 DFQATT and CDR2 SNEGSKA (reference sequence). The CDR3 sequence: CSARDRHRGGWPLHF. CDR3 coding DNA: TGCAGTGCTAGAGATCGACACAGGGGGGGTTGGCCCCTCCACTTT.

This clonotype was recorded at least ten times. This chain uses TRBV7-9 with TRBJ2-3, with 8 positions matching TRBD2. Germline V gene sequence: CDR1 SEHNR, CDR2 FQNEAQ (reference sequence). Trimming at V came to 9 bases and at J to 4 bases, leaving 3 bases not matched to a gene. This CDR3 is 12 amino acids long. In nucleotides, the CDR3 is TGTGCCAGTAAAGCGGGGGCAGATACGCAGTATTTT. Amino acids: CASKAGADTQYF.

This clonotype has only a few counts. The V gene is TRBV10-3, the J gene TRBJ2-1, with a tentative D call TRBD2 (7 bases). The CDR3 totals 13 residues. From germline, CDR1 is ENHRY and CDR2 SYGVKD. The V end lost 4 bases, the J end lost 8 bases, and 12 bases lay between the germline ends. The CDR3 protein is CAISVRGGDEQFF. In nucleotides, the CDR3 is TGTGCCATCAGTGTTAGGGGGGGTGATGAGCAGTTCTTC.

This clonotype was seen repeatedly, ten times or more. The chain combines TRBV7-6 with TRBJ2-7; D might be TRBD2 (7 bases). Germline CDR1 and CDR2: SGHVS and FNYEAQ. The CDR3 runs 15 residues. Trimming pared 1 base from V and 2 bases from J, leaving 12 bases between. CDR3: CASSLEAGATYEQYF. Written as DNA, the CDR3 is TGTGCCAGCAGCTTAGAGGCGGGGGCAACCTACGAGCAGTACTTC.

The rearrangement uses TRBV24-1 and TRBJ1-3; maybe TRBD1 (5 bases). V lost 3 bases, J lost 5 bases, and 13 bases lay in between. The CDR3 is 15 amino acids. Germline V gene lookup returns CDR1 KGHDR and CDR2 SFDVKD. CDR3 in DNA: TGTGCCACCAGTGATATTCGAGGGGACCGAAACACCATATATTTT. Translating it yields CATSDIRGDRNTIYF.